These T cell receptor beta chains were read from a single sample in a study of T cells in Graves' hyperthyroidism and ophthalmopathy. TCRdb used MiXCR to reprocess the multiplex PCR reads, holding one entry per CDR3 protein. The table records around 340,000 distinct CDR3 sequences, approximately 15% of them present only once. The specimen sequenced was blood. The receptors come from a woman aged 30 to 39 with Graves' hyperthyroidism. Both conserved end residues are part of each CDR3. The D gene is left open where the match is weak. The size of a clone is reported for some rows only, either as once, few or many, or as a class for expanded clones.

V gene: TRBV20-1; J gene: TRBJ2-7; D gene: -; CDR3 length: 15; clone size: many; CDR3 protein: CSASWLAESSYEQYF; CDR3 DNA: TGCAGTGCTAGTTGGCTCGCAGAGAGCTCCTACGAGCAGTACTTC
V gene: TRBV12-3/TRBV12-4; J gene: TRBJ2-5; D gene: -; CDR3 length: 15; clone size: many; CDR3 protein: CASSLGPGASETQYF; CDR3 DNA: TGTGCCAGCAGTTTAGGTCCGGGGGCTTCGGAGACCCAGTACTTC
V gene: TRBV12-3/TRBV12-4; J gene: TRBJ2-3; D gene: -; CDR3 length: 14; clone size: many; CDR3 protein: CASSQNRMADTQYF; CDR3 DNA: TGTGCCAGCAGTCAGAACCGGATGGCAGATACGCAGTATTTT
V gene: TRBV27; J gene: TRBJ2-1; D gene: TRBD1; CDR3 length: 15; clone size: -; CDR3 protein: CASSSRGDRNNEQFF; CDR3 DNA: TGTGCCAGCAGTTCACGTGGGGACAGGAACAATGAGCAGTTCTTC
V gene: TRBV29-1; J gene: TRBJ1-2; D gene: -; CDR3 length: 13; clone size: few; CDR3 protein: CSVVNADTYGYTF; CDR3 DNA: TGCAGCGTTGTTAACGCAGACACTTATGGCTACACCTTC
V gene: TRBV7-2; J gene: TRBJ2-4; D gene: -; CDR3 length: 12; clone size: few; CDR3 protein: CASSGRKNIQYF; CDR3 DNA: TGTGCCAGCAGCGGCAGGAAAAACATTCAGTACTTC
V gene: TRBV6-1; J gene: TRBJ2-1; D gene: -; CDR3 length: 14; clone size: few; CDR3 protein: CASSDQLTAYGQFF; CDR3 DNA: TGTGCCAGCAGTGACCAACTGACAGCCTACGGGCAGTTCTTC
V gene: TRBV28; J gene: TRBJ2-7; D gene: TRBD1; CDR3 length: 16; clone size: many; CDR3 protein: CASSQRPGQGSYEQYF; CDR3 DNA: TGTGCCAGCAGCCAACGTCCGGGACAGGGAAGTTACGAGCAGTACTTC
V gene: TRBV12-3/TRBV12-4; J gene: TRBJ2-7; D gene: TRBD2; CDR3 length: 18; clone size: many; CDR3 protein: CASRPGLAGGLALYEQYF; CDR3 DNA: TGTGCCAGCAGGCCGGGACTAGCGGGAGGCCTAGCATTATACGAGCAGTACTTC
V gene: TRBV12-3/TRBV12-4; J gene: TRBJ2-1; D gene: TRBD2; CDR3 length: 17; clone size: many; CDR3 protein: CASSPPKSGRTYNEQFF; CDR3 DNA: TGTGCCAGCAGCCCGCCGAAAAGCGGGAGAACCTACAATGAGCAGTTCTTC
V gene: TRBV28; J gene: TRBJ2-7; D gene: TRBD2; CDR3 length: 16; clone size: many; CDR3 protein: CASSPTGTSGSYEQYF; CDR3 DNA: TGTGCCAGCAGTCCAACCGGGACTAGCGGATCCTACGAGCAGTACTTC
V gene: TRBV4-2; J gene: TRBJ2-2; D gene: TRBD1; CDR3 length: 18; clone size: few; CDR3 protein: CASSRGGLGQGTAGELFF; CDR3 DNA: TGTGCCAGCAGCCGAGGGGGTTTGGGACAGGGAACGGCCGGGGAGCTGTTTTTT
V gene: TRBV20-1; J gene: TRBJ2-1; D gene: -; CDR3 length: 12; clone size: few; CDR3 protein: CRTGRTYNEQFF; CDR3 DNA: TGCAGAACGGGACGCACCTACAATGAGCAGTTCTTC
V gene: TRBV9; J gene: TRBJ1-4; D gene: TRBD1; CDR3 length: 15; clone size: -; CDR3 protein: CASSVGTATNEKLFF; CDR3 DNA: TGTGCCAGCAGCGTGGGGACAGCAACTAATGAAAAACTGTTTTTT
V gene: TRBV27; J gene: TRBJ2-5; D gene: -; CDR3 length: 16; clone size: many; CDR3 protein: CASRRLGAKGQETQYF; CDR3 DNA: TGTGCCAGCAGGCGTTTAGGGGCTAAGGGGCAAGAGACCCAGTACTTC
V gene: TRBV20-1; J gene: TRBJ2-7; D gene: TRBD2; CDR3 length: 15; clone size: many; CDR3 protein: CSARARAGASYEQYF; CDR3 DNA: TGCAGTGCTAGAGCTCGGGCGGGAGCATCCTACGAGCAGTACTTC
V gene: TRBV11-2; J gene: TRBJ2-7; D gene: -; CDR3 length: 12; clone size: many; CDR3 protein: CASSFGGIEQYF; CDR3 DNA: TGTGCCAGCAGCTTTGGGGGTATCGAGCAGTACTTC
V gene: TRBV7-8; J gene: TRBJ2-3; D gene: -; CDR3 length: 16; clone size: few; CDR3 protein: CASSLDPGTRTDTQYF; CDR3 DNA: TGTGCCAGCAGCTTAGACCCCGGGACGAGAACAGATACGCAGTATTTT
V gene: TRBV20-1; J gene: TRBJ1-1; D gene: -; CDR3 length: 14; clone size: many; CDR3 protein: CSARAGGGGTEAFF; CDR3 DNA: TGCAGTGCTAGAGCGGGGGGAGGAGGCACTGAAGCTTTCTTT
V gene: TRBV12-3/TRBV12-4; J gene: TRBJ2-2; D gene: -; CDR3 length: 14; clone size: many; CDR3 protein: CASRGGTDTGELFF; CDR3 DNA: TGTGCCAGCAGGGGCGGGACTGACACCGGGGAGCTGTTTTTT
V gene: TRBV5-4; J gene: TRBJ2-7; D gene: -; CDR3 length: 14; clone size: -; CDR3 protein: CASSRYRELYEQYF; CDR3 DNA: TGTGCCAGCAGCAGGTACAGGGAACTCTACGAGCAGTACTTC
V gene: TRBV5-1; J gene: TRBJ1-2; D gene: -; CDR3 length: 15; clone size: many; CDR3 protein: CASSWRDSTNYGYTF; CDR3 DNA: TGCGCCAGCAGCTGGAGAGACAGCACCAACTATGGCTACACCTTC
V gene: TRBV18; J gene: TRBJ2-1; D gene: -; CDR3 length: 14; clone size: few; CDR3 protein: CASSPPNKGGEQFF; CDR3 DNA: TGTGCCAGCTCACCACCGAACAAAGGGGGTGAGCAGTTCTTC
V gene: TRBV28; J gene: TRBJ1-1; D gene: -; CDR3 length: 13; clone size: many; CDR3 protein: CASSPGENTEAFF; CDR3 DNA: TGTGCCAGCAGCCCCGGGGAAAACACTGAAGCTTTCTTT
V gene: TRBV29-1; J gene: TRBJ2-7; D gene: -; CDR3 length: 12; clone size: many; CDR3 protein: CSGRDGGREQYF; CDR3 DNA: TGCAGCGGTAGAGATGGAGGGAGGGAGCAGTACTTC
V gene: TRBV6-1; J gene: TRBJ2-7; D gene: -; CDR3 length: 15; clone size: few; CDR3 protein: CASTVTGSGIYEQYF; CDR3 DNA: TGTGCCAGCACCGTAACCGGGTCCGGGATATACGAGCAGTACTTC
V gene: TRBV5-8; J gene: TRBJ1-5; D gene: -; CDR3 length: 14; clone size: -; CDR3 protein: CASSLANSNQPQHF; CDR3 DNA: TGTGCCAGCAGCTTGGCCAATAGCAATCAGCCCCAGCATTTT
V gene: TRBV29-1; J gene: TRBJ2-1; D gene: -; CDR3 length: 10; clone size: -; CDR3 protein: CSVGFNEQFF; CDR3 DNA: TGCAGCGTTGGGTTCAATGAGCAGTTCTTC